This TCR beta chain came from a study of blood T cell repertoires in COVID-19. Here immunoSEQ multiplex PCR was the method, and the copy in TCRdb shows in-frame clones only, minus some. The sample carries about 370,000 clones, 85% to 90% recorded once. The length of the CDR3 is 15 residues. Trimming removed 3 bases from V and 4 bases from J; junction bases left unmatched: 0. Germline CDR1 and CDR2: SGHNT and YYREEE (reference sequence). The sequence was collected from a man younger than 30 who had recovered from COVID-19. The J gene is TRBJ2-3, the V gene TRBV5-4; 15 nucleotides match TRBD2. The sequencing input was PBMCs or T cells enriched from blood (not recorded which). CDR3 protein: CASSWTSGGADTQYF. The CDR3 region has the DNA TGTGCCAGCAGCTGGACTAGCGGGGGGGCAGATACGCAGTATTTT.